This T cell receptor (beta chain) was obtained from a study of cytomegalovirus exposure and HLA in healthy donors. Study-level findings and limits: In vitro assays verified that a few CMV-associated chains recognized CMV antigens specifically.

All donors participated as healthy donors of bone marrow. This PCR relied on a set of 60 Vbeta primers and 13 Jbeta primers. Produced via immunoSEQ multiplex PCR; TCRdb's table is partial and in-frame only. The sample holds roughly 170,000 clones, approximately 80% seen once. With regard to this clone: Its antigen remains unknown.

The trim removed 3 bases at V and 7 bases at J, leaving 5 bases unmatched. Germline V gene data show CDR1 as SGHDN and CDR2 as FVKESK. The CDR3 covers 15 residues. Material for sequencing was PBMCs. The receptor comes from a female donor in good health and CMV-seronegative. The chain is built from TRBV14 and TRBJ1-6; 8 nucleotides agree with TRBD1. CDR3 sequence: CASSQWTGPNSPLHF. DNA of the CDR3: TGTGCCAGCAGCCAGTGGACAGGGCCAAATTCACCCCTCCACTTT.